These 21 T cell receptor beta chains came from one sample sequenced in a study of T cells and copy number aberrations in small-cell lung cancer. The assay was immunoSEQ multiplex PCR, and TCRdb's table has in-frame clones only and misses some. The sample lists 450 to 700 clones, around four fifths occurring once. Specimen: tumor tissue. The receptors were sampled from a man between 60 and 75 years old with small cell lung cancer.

CDR3 coding DNA: TGTGCCAGCCGGGACAGCGCAACTAATGAAAAACTGTTTTTT. Its translation is CASRDSATNEKLFF. V usage is TRBV6-5 and J usage is TRBJ1-4; TRBD1 aligns across 7 bases. The CDR3 is 14 amino acids. V shed 8 bases, J shed 0 bases, and the junction held 3 bases outside the gene matches. CDR1 MNHEY and CDR2 SVGAGI come from the germline V gene.

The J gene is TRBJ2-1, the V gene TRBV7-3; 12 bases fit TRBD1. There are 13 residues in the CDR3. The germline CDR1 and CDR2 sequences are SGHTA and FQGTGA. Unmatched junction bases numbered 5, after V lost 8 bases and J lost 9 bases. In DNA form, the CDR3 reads TGTGCCAGCGCGGGACAGGGGGCTGGTGAGCAGTTCTTC. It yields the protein CASAGQGAGEQFF.

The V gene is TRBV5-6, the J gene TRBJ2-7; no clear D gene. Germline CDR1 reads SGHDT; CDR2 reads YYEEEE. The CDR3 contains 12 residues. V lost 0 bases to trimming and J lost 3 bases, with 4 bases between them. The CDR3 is CASSLGVYEQYF. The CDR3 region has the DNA TGTGCCAGCAGCTTGGGGGTCTACGAGCAGTACTTC.

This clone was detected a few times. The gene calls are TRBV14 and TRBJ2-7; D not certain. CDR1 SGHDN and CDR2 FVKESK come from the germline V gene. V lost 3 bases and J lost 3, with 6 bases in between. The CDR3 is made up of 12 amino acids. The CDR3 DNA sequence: TGTGCCAGCAGCCAGGGTGGCTACGAGCAGTACTTC. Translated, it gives CASSQGGYEQYF.

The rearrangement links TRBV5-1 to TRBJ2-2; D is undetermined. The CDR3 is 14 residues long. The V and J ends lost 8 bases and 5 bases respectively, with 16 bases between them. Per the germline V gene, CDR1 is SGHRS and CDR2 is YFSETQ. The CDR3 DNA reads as TGCGCCAGTAGTTATGCCCGAGATACCGGGGAGCTGTTTTTT. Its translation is CASSYARDTGELFF.

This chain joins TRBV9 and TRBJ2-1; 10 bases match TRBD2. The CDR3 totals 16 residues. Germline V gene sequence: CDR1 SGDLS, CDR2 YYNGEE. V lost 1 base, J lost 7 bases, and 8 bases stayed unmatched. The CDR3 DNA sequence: TGTGCCAGCAGCGTATGGTCTAGCGGGAGTGGAAATGAGCAGTTCTTC. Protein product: CASSVWSSGSGNEQFF.

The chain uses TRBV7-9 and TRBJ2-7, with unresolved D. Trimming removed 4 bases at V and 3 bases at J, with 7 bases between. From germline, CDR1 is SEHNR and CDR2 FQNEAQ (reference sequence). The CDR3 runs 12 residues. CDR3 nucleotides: TGTGCCAGCAGCTCGAGTCACTACGAGCAGTACTTC. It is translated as CASSSSHYEQYF.

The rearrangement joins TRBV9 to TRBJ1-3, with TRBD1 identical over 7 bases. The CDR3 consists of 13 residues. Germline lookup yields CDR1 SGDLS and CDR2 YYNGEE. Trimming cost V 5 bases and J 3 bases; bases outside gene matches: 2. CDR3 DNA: TGTGCCAGCAGGGCAGGGGGTGGAAACACCATATATTTT. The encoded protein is CASRAGGGNTIYF.

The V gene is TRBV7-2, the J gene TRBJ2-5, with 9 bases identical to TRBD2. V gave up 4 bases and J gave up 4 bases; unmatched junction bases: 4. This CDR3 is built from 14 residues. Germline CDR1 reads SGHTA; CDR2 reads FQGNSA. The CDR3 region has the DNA TGTGCCAGCAGCTCGGCTAGCGGGACAGAGACCCAGTACTTC. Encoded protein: CASSSASGTETQYF.

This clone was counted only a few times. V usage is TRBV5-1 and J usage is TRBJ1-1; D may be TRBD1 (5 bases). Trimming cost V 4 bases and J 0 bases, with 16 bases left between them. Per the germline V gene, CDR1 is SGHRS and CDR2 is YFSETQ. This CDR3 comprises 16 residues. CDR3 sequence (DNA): TGCGCCAGCAGCCCAAAGACAGTTGACATGAACACTGAAGCTTTCTTT. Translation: CASSPKTVDMNTEAFF. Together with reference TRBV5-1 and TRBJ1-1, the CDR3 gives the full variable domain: KAGVTQTPRYLIKTRGQQVTLSCSPISGHRSVSWYQQTPGQGLQFLFEYFSETQRNKGNFPGRFSGRQFSNSRSEMNVSTLELGDSALYLCASSPKTVDMNTEAFFGQGTRLTVV.

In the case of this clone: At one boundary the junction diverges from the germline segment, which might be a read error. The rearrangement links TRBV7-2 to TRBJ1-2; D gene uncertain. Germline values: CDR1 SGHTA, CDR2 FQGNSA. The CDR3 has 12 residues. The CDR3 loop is CASSQSNRKNLF. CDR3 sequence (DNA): TGTGCCAGCAGCCAAAGCAACAGAAAAAACCTCTTC.

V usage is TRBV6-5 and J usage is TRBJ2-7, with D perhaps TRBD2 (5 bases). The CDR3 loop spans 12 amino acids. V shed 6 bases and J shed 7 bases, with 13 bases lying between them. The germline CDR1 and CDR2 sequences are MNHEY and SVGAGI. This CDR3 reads CASRRAAGEQYF. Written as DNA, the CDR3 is TGTGCCAGCAGGCGGGCCGCTGGTGAGCAGTACTTC.

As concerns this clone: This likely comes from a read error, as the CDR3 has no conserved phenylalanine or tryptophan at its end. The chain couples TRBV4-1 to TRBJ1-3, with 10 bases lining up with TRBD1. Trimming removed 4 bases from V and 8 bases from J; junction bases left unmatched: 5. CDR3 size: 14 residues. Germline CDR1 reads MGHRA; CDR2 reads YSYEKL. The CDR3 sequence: CASSPGQGYDTIYC. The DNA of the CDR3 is TGCGCCAGCAGCCCGGGACAGGGGTACGACACCATATATTGT.

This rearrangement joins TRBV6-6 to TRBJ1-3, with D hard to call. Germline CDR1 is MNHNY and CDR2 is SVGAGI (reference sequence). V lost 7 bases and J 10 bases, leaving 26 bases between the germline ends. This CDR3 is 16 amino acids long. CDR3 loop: CASTSTQTSLETTIYF. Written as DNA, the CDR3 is TGTGCCAGCACCTCGACCCAAACCTCTCTGGAAACAACCATATATTTT.

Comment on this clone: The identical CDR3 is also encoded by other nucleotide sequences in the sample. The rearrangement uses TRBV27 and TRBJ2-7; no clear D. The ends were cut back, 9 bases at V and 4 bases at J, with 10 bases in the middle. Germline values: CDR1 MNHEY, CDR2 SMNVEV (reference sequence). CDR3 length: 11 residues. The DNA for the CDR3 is TGTGCCAGTCGTAAACGGTACGAGCAGTACTTC. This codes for CASRKRYEQYF.

CDR3 nucleotides: TGTGCCAGCAGCTTAGCCGGGTCGGGAGAAGGCTATGGCTACACCTTC. It translates to CASSLAGSGEGYGYTF. The chain carries TRBV7-8 and TRBJ1-2, with unresolved D. V lost 0 bases and J lost 4, with 15 bases in between. CDR1 is SGHVS and CDR2 is FQNEAQ in the germline V gene. The CDR3 extends over 16 amino acids.

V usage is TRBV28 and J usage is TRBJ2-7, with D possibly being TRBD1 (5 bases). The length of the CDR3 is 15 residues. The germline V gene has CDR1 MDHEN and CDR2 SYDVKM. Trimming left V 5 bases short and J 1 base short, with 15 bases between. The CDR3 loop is CASSPPSDRSYEQYF. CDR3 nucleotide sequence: TGTGCCAGCAGTCCACCCTCAGACAGATCCTACGAGCAGTACTTC.

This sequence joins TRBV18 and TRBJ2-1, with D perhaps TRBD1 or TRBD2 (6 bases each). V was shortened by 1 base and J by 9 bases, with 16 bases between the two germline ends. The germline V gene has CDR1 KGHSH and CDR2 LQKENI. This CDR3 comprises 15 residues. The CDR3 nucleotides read TGTGCCAGCTCACCACGACAGGAGGGACCTTTTGAGCAGTTCTTC. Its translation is CASSPRQEGPFEQFF.

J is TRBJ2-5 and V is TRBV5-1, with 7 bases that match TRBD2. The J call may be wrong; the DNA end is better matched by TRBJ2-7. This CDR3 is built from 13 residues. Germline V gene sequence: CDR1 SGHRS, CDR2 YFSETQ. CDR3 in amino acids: CASSSLGGNEQYF. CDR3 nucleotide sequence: TGCGCCAGCAGCTCCCTCGGGGGGAACGAGCAGTACTTC.

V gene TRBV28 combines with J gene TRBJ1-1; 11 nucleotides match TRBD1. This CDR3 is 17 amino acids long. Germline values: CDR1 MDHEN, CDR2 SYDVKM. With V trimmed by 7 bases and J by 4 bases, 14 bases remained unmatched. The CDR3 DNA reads TGTGCCAGCACCCTAAGGGGGACAGGGGGGAGTGGCACTGAAGCTTTCTTT. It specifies CASTLRGTGGSGTEAFF.

This chain's CDR3 is CAWKKGHPLANYGYTF. CDR3 nucleotide sequence: TGTGCCTGGAAAAAAGGACACCCGTTAGCTAACTATGGCTACACCTTC. The chain carries TRBV30 and TRBJ1-2; perhaps TRBD1 as D (5 bases). V was shortened by 4 bases and J by 0 bases, with 18 bases between the two germline ends. The germline V gene encodes CDR1 GTSNPN and CDR2 SVGIG (reference sequence). This CDR3 has 16 amino acids.